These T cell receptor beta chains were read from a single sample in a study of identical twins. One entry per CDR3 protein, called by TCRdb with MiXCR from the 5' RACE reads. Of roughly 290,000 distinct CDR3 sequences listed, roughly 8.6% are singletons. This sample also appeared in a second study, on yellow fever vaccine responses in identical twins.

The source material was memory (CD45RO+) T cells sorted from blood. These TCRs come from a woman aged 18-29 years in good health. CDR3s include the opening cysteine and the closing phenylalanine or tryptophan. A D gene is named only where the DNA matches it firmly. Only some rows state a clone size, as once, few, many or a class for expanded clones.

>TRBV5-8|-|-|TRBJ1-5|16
TGTGCCAGCAGGAAGGGAGGGTTTGGTAGCAATCAGCCCCAGCATTTT
CASRKGGFGSNQPQHF
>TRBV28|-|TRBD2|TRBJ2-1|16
TGTGCCAGCGGGACTAGCGGGGCCCCTGCCTACAATGAGCAGTTCTTC
CASGTSGAPAYNEQFF
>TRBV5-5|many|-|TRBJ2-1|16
TGTGCCAGCAGCTCGGGGATGAGGGATACCTACAATGAGCAGTTCTTC
CASSSGMRDTYNEQFF
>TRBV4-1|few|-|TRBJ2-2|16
TGCGCCAGCAGCCAAGATGATCCGGGGACCGCGGGGGAGCTGTTTTTT
CASSQDDPGTAGELFF
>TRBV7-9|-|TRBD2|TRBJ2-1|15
TGTGCCAGCAGCTTACAAGCGGGAGGGCCTAATGAGCAGTTCTTC
CASSLQAGGPNEQFF
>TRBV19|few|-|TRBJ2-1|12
TGTGCCAGTAGTACCTCGGGGAGGGAGCAGTTCTTC
CASSTSGREQFF
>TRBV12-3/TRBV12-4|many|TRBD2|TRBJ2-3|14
TGTGCCAGTCAGACTAGCGGGGGGCCAGATACGCAGTATTTT
CASQTSGGPDTQYF
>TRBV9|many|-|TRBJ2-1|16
TGTGCCAGCAGCTCCGGGGGATCAAACTCCTACAATGAGCAGTTCTTC
CASSSGGSNSYNEQFF
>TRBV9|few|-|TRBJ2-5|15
TGTGCCAGCAGCGTAGCTTCTGGGTTTCTGGAGACCCAGTACTTC
CASSVASGFLETQYF
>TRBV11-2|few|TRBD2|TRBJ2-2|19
TGTGCCAGCAGCTCGCCGTGGAGACTAGCGGGAGGGTTCACCGGGGAGCTGTTTTTT
CASSSPWRLAGGFTGELFF
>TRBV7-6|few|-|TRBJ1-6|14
TGTGCCAGCAGCCCCGGACTCCGGGGTTCACCCCTCCACTTT
CASSPGLRGSPLHF
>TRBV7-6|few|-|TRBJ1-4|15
TGTGCCAGCAGCTTAGGGGAGACGGCTAATGAAAAACTGTTTTTT
CASSLGETANEKLFF
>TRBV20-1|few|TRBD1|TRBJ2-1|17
TGCAGTGCTACAAAACCGGGACAGGGGGGCTCCTACAATGAGCAGTTCTTC
CSATKPGQGGSYNEQFF
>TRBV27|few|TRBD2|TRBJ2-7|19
TGTGCCAGCAGCAATATCATCGGGACTAGCGGGATAGGGTCCTACGAGCAGTACTTC
CASSNIIGTSGIGSYEQYF
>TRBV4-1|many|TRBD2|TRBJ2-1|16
TGCGCCAGCAGCCAAGACCCGGGGGGATACTACAATGAGCAGTTCTTC
CASSQDPGGYYNEQFF
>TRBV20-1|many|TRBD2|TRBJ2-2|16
TGCAGTGCTAGTCCTAGCGGGAGGGCCAACACCGGGGAGCTGTTTTTT
CSASPSGRANTGELFF
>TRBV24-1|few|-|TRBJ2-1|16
TGTGCCACCAGTGGCAATCAGGGTTTTAGCTACAATGAGCAGTTCTTC
CATSGNQGFSYNEQFF
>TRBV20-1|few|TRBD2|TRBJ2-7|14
TGCAGTGCTACGTCTAGCGGGACGTCCTACGAGCAGTACTTC
CSATSSGTSYEQYF
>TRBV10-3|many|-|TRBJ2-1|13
TGTGCCATCACCTCGGGCCTCCTTGAGGAGCAGTTCTTC
CAITSGLLEEQFF
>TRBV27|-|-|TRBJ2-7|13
TGTGCCAGCAGTTTAAACAGGGCTTACGAGCAGTACTTC
CASSLNRAYEQYF
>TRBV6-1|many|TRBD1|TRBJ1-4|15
TGTGCCAGCAGGACCCAACAGGGGGCGGGTGAAAAACTGTTTTTT
CASRTQQGAGEKLFF
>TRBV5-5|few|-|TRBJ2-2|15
TGTGCCAGCAGCTTGGAGAACAGCAACACCGGGGAGCTGTTTTTT
CASSLENSNTGELFF
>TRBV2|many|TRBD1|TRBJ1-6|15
TGTGCCAGCAGTGAACGCGGACAGGGGAGTTCACCCCTCCACTTT
CASSERGQGSSPLHF
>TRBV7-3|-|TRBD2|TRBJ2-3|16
TGTGCCAGCAGTTCGCCGTCGTCTAGCGGGAGGGATACGCAGTATTTT
CASSSPSSSGRDTQYF
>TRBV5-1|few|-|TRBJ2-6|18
TGCGCCAGCAGCTTGGGGTCGGGACACGACTCTGGGGCCAACGTCCTGACTTTC
CASSLGSGHDSGANVLTF
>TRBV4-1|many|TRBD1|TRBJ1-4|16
TGCGCCAGCAGCCAAGATGGACAGGGCAGTGATGAAAAACTGTTTTTT
CASSQDGQGSDEKLFF
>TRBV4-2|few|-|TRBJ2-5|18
TGTGCCAGCAGCCCGGGACCGATAAGCACCGTTCGGGGAGAGACCCAGTACTTC
CASSPGPISTVRGETQYF
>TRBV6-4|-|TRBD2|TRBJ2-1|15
TGTGCCAGCAGTCTGGCTAGCGGGGCCTACAATGAGCAGTTCTTC
CASSLASGAYNEQFF
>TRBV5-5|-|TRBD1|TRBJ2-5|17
TGTGCCAGCAGCGTGACGGGACAGGGGGCTGGATGGGAGACCCAGTACTTC
CASSVTGQGAGWETQYF
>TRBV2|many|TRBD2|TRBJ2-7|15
TGTGCCAGCAGTGTTGAAGCGGGAGGGCCCTACGAGCAGTACTTC
CASSVEAGGPYEQYF
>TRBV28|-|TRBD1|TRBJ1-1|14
TGTGCCAGCAGGGAAACAGGGGGCAAGTTGGAAGCTTTCTTT
CASRETGGKLEAFF
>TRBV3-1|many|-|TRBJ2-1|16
TGTGCCAGCAGCCAACTCCTCGGGACGGATCCTGCCGGGCAGTTCTTC
CASSQLLGTDPAGQFF
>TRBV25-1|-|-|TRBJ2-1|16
TGTGCCAGCAGTGAACCTCACGGAACCATCCCCAATGAGCAGTTCTTC
CASSEPHGTIPNEQFF
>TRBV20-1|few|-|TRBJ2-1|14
TGCAGTGTCGCCCCACCAGGAGGTAACAATGAGCAGTTCTTC
CSVAPPGGNNEQFF
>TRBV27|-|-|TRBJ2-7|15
TGTGCCAGCAGCTTAAATCTGGCAGGGTACCACGAGCAGTACTTC
CASSLNLAGYHEQYF
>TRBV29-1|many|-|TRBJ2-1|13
TGCAGCGTTGGAAAGGGGGGCGTCAATGAGCAGTTCTTC
CSVGKGGVNEQFF
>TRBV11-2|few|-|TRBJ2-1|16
TGTGCCAGCAGCTTGTTAGCGGACGTCTCCTACAATGAGCAGTTCTTC
CASSLLADVSYNEQFF
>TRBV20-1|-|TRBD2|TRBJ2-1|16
TGCAGTGCTAGAGGGATGGGACTAGCGGGGTACAATGAGCAGTTCTTC
CSARGMGLAGYNEQFF
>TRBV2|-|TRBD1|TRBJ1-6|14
TGTGCCAGCTTTCGGGACAGGAGCGGTGCACCCCTCCACTTT
CASFRDRSGAPLHF
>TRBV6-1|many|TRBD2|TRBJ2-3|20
TGTGCCAGCAGTGAATGGTGGACTAGCGGATCTGGAGGGGGCACAGATACGCAGTATTTT
CASSEWWTSGSGGGTDTQYF
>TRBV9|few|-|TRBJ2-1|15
TGTGCCAGCAGCGTAGAGAACAGGAGAGGAGATGAGCAGTTCTTC
CASSVENRRGDEQFF